The 6 T cell receptor beta chains in this list originate from one sample, sequenced in a study of T cell repertoires in cytomegalovirus infection. TCRdb reprocessed the reads with MiXCR, giving one entry per CDR3 protein. The data show under 200,000 distinct CDR3 sequences, with roughly 27% seen just once and roughly 31% held by the top ten. The sequenced sample was PBMCs. These receptors were taken from a human donor in good health (CMV status not recorded). Some clones in this sample may be carry-over from other donors' samples.

The chain has TRBV23-1 and TRBJ2-1; TRBD1 or TRBD2 may be the D gene (6 bases each). TRBV23-1 is an ORF; its function is uncertain. V lost 3 bases to trimming and J lost 7 bases, with 16 bases between them. The CDR3 sequence is 15 residues long. The CDR3 spells CASSQSDSRGNEQFF. DNA of the CDR3: TGCGCCAGCAGTCAGTCGGACAGTCGGGGGAATGAGCAGTTCTTC.

This clonotype has a count of ten or more. V usage is TRBV7-8 and J usage is TRBJ1-2, with no clear D. This CDR3 is 11 amino acids long. The ends were cut back, 4 bases at V and 5 bases at J, with 5 bases in the middle. The germline CDR1 and CDR2 sequences are SGHVS and FQNEAQ. CDR3 DNA: TGTGCCAGCAGCTCGACTTATGGCTACACCTTC. This sequence encodes CASSSTYGYTF.

V is TRBV6-5 and J is TRBJ1-1; the D gene is possibly TRBD1 (5 bases). Germline V gene data show CDR1 as MNHEY and CDR2 as SVGAGI. The CDR3 loop spans 16 amino acids. The ends were cut back, 0 bases at V and 2 bases at J, with 13 bases in the middle. CDR3 protein: CASSYSRGVGNTEAFF. The DNA for the CDR3 is TGTGCCAGCAGTTACTCCCGGGGGGTGGGAAACACTGAAGCTTTCTTT.

The chain has TRBV18 and TRBJ2-1; D ambiguous. Per germline, CDR1 KGHSH and CDR2 LQKENI. This CDR3 comprises 13 residues. The V end was cut by 6 bases, the J end by 3 bases, with 9 bases between. The CDR3 is CASSFEVYNEQFF. In DNA form, the CDR3 reads TGTGCCAGCTCCTTTGAGGTCTACAATGAGCAGTTCTTC.

This clonotype was picked up a small number of times. The chain recombines TRBV28 with TRBJ2-7; D is possibly TRBD1 (7 bases). Deletions cut 3 bases from V and 2 bases from J, with 14 bases between. The germline gives CDR1 MDHEN, CDR2 SYDVKM. The CDR3 is 15 amino acids. CDR3 residues: CASSFHAGGTYEQYF. The CDR3 nucleotides are TGTGCCAGCAGTTTCCACGCAGGGGGGACCTACGAGCAGTACTTC.

This chain joins TRBV24-1 and TRBJ2-3; no reliable D call. The CDR3 covers 13 residues. Germline lookup yields CDR1 KGHDR and CDR2 SFDVKD. V was shortened by 0 bases and J by 2 bases, with 2 bases between the two germline ends. The CDR3 sequence is CATSDLYTDTQYF. The DNA for the CDR3 is TGTGCCACCAGTGATTTGTACACAGATACGCAGTATTTT.